One and the same sample provided the 16 T cell receptor beta chains below, sequenced in a study of PD-L1 blockade in urothelial cancer. Only in-frame clones appear in the TCRdb table, and some are missing; sequencing was by immunoSEQ multiplex PCR. The data hold around 100,000 clones, with approximately 85% observed a single time. This sample comprised PBMCs, obtained around atezolizumab (anti-PD-L1) treatment. The receptors originated from a man aged 50 to 60 with urothelial cancer.

V gene TRBV19 combines with J gene TRBJ1-1; D is possibly TRBD1 (5 bases). This CDR3 is 13 amino acids long. Germline V gives CDR1 LNHDA, CDR2 SQIVND (reference sequence). V lost 6 bases and J lost 0, with 8 bases in between. The CDR3 sequence: CASRRGVNTEAFF. In DNA form, the CDR3 reads TGTGCCAGTAGAAGGGGTGTGAACACTGAAGCTTTCTTT.

The genes are TRBV11-3 and TRBJ2-1, with TRBD2 matching over 14 bases. The germline CDR1 and CDR2 sequences are SGHNT and YENEEA. V gave up 1 base and J gave up 4 bases; unmatched junction bases: 9. The CDR3 is made up of 19 amino acids. CDR3 bases: TGTGCCAGCAGCTTAGTAGCGGGACTAGCGGGAGAACCATACAATGAGCAGTTCTTC. Its protein product is CASSLVAGLAGEPYNEQFF.

The DNA for the CDR3 is TGTGCCAGCAGCCCCAGCGGGAGTGGATACAATGAGCAGTTCTTC. Protein product: CASSPSGSGYNEQFF. The V gene is TRBV7-9, the J gene TRBJ2-1; TRBD2 matches at 8 bases. This CDR3 is 15 amino acids long. The V gene's germline CDR1 is SEHNR and CDR2 FQNEAQ (reference sequence). The J segment lost 4 bases and the V segment lost 5 bases, leaving 7 bases of the junction unmatched.

This sequence joins TRBV6-1 and TRBJ2-3; D remains ambiguous. CDR1 MNHNS and CDR2 SASEGT come from the germline V gene. Trimming cost V 11 bases and J 3 bases, with 6 bases left between them. CDR3 length: 10 amino acids. CDR3 protein: CAARTDTQYF. The CDR3 DNA follows: TGTGCCGCCCGGACAGATACGCAGTATTTT.

This clone was counted between two and nine times. J is TRBJ2-2 and V is TRBV9, with D possibly TRBD2 on 6 matching bases. The CDR3 extends over 14 amino acids. V was clipped by 6 bases and J by 2 bases, with 11 bases between them. Germline assignment: CDR1 SGDLS and CDR2 YYNGEE. The CDR3 bases are TGTGCCAGCACCCCGGGACTCAACACCGGGGAGCTGTTTTTT. Its translation: CASTPGLNTGELFF.

The chain combines TRBV29-1 with TRBJ2-7, with D unresolved. The CDR3 spans 12 residues. V dropped 7 bases and J dropped 2 bases, with 12 bases sitting between them. CDR1 and CDR2 from the germline V gene are SQVTM and ANQGSEA. CDR3 region: CSAMTGPYEQYF. CDR3 coding DNA: TGCAGCGCTATGACTGGCCCCTACGAGCAGTACTTC.

The gene calls are TRBV28 and TRBJ2-2; 7 bases line up with TRBD1. The CDR3 consists of 15 residues. The V gene end was trimmed by 6 bases and the J gene end by 4 bases; junction bases not matched to a gene: 8. CDR1 is MDHEN and CDR2 is SYDVKM in the germline V gene. The CDR3 nucleotides read TGTGCCAGCAGATCACAGGGGCTCCGCACCGGGGAGCTGTTTTTT. This encodes CASRSQGLRTGELFF.

The J gene is TRBJ2-1, the V gene TRBV2, with TRBD1 as a possible D gene (6 bases). Germline V gene lookup returns CDR1 SNHLY and CDR2 FYNNEI. V was shortened by 7 bases and J by 4 bases, with 11 bases between the two germline ends. The CDR3 contains 13 residues. CDR3 amino acids: CASKGVGYNEQFF. In DNA, the CDR3 is TGTGCCAGCAAGGGGGTGGGGTACAATGAGCAGTTCTTC. Variable domain in full (rest from reference TRBV2 and TRBJ2-1): EPEVTQTPSHQVTQMGQEVILRCVPISNHLYFYWYRQILGQKVEFLVSFYNNEISEKSEIFDDQFSVERPDGSNFTLKIRSTKLEDSAMYFCASKGVGYNEQFFGPGTRLTVL.

The gene calls are TRBV6-1 and TRBJ1-2; the match to TRBD1 covers 7 bases. CDR1 and CDR2 (germline): MNHNS, SASEGT. The CDR3 is 13 amino acids. Trimming at V came to 3 bases and at J to 7 bases, leaving 5 bases not matched to a gene. CDR3 residues: CASSEDRRFGYTF. For the CDR3, the DNA is TGTGCCAGCAGTGAGGACAGGCGGTTTGGCTACACCTTC.

CDR3 loop: CSVAWDRGKKLFF. In nucleotides, the CDR3 is TGCAGCGTCGCCTGGGACAGGGGGAAAAAACTGTTTTTT. The chain combines TRBV29-1 with TRBJ1-4; 11 bases are shared with TRBD1. This CDR3 has 13 amino acids. The J segment lost 9 bases and the V segment lost 6 bases, leaving 6 bases of the junction unmatched. CDR1 is SQVTM and CDR2 is ANQGSEA in the germline V gene.

This clone was observed once. This sequence joins TRBV6-1 and TRBJ2-7; TRBD2 agrees at 8 bases. Per the germline V gene, CDR1 is MNHNS and CDR2 is SASEGT. V trimming: 8 bases; J trimming: 5 bases; junction bases outside the gene matches: 8. The CDR3 is made up of 13 amino acids. The CDR3 reads CASEAGVGNEQYF. The CDR3 DNA reads TGTGCCAGCGAAGCGGGAGTCGGTAACGAGCAGTACTTC.

The rearrangement joins TRBV29-1 to TRBJ2-3, with D perhaps TRBD2 (6 bases). The germline V gene encodes CDR1 SQVTM and CDR2 ANQGSEA. Trimming stripped 2 bases from V and 4 bases from J, with 16 bases between. This CDR3 has 15 residues. CDR3 protein: CSVEKAGRAPDTQYF. In DNA, the CDR3 is TGCAGCGTTGAAAAAGCGGGCAGGGCTCCAGATACGCAGTATTTT.

This chain joins TRBV19 and TRBJ1-5; no definite D call. The CDR3 contains 13 residues. V lost 0 bases and J lost 7, with 7 bases in between. Germline V gives CDR1 LNHDA, CDR2 SQIVND (reference sequence). The CDR3 is CASSIDSIQPQHF. The CDR3 DNA reads TGTGCCAGTAGTATAGATAGTATCCAGCCCCAGCATTTT. The full variable domain, completed using reference TRBV19 and TRBJ1-5, is DGGITQSPKYLFRKEGQNVTLSCEQNLNHDAMYWYRQDPGQGLRLIYYSQIVNDFQKGDIAEGYSVSREKKESFPLTVTSAQKNPTAFYLCASSIDSIQPQHFGDGTRLSIL.

The rearrangement uses TRBV9 and TRBJ1-2; the D gene is possibly TRBD1 (6 bases). CDR1 and CDR2 from the germline V gene are SGDLS and YYNGEE. V lost 3 bases and J 4 bases, leaving 13 bases between the germline ends. This CDR3 contains 14 residues. CDR3 in amino acids: CASSAHRDGYGYTF. The CDR3 bases are TGTGCCAGCAGCGCCCACAGGGACGGCTATGGCTACACCTTC.

This chain links TRBV28 with TRBJ2-3; 13 positions match TRBD2. The CDR3 is 17 residues long. Germline V gene data show CDR1 as MDHEN and CDR2 as SYDVKM. Unmatched junction bases numbered 9, after V lost 3 bases and J lost 6 bases. The CDR3 here is CASSFTRGLAGVDTQYF. The DNA of the CDR3 is TGTGCCAGCAGTTTCACTAGAGGACTAGCGGGAGTTGATACGCAGTATTTT.

The chain has TRBV28 and TRBJ1-2, with a tentative D call TRBD1 (6 bases). Germline-derived CDR1 and CDR2 are MDHEN and SYDVKM. V lost 6 bases and J lost 11, with 19 bases in between. This CDR3 has 13 amino acids. The CDR3 DNA sequence: TGTGCCAGCAGATTCCCCGGGGCAGGGGTATACACCTTC. Amino acids: CASRFPGAGVYTF.